The 3 T cell receptor beta chains reported below all come from one sample, sequenced in a study of OX40 agonist ivuxolimab in advanced cancers. TCRdb keeps only in-frame clones here, not all; method: immunoSEQ multiplex PCR. The table lists over 50,000 clones, approximately 81% of them singletons. Specimen: CD4+ or CD8+ T cells sorted from blood, collected in a trial of the OX40 agonist ivuxolimab. The receptors shown here come from an adult with an advanced solid tumor such as melanoma, head and neck, liver or kidney cancer.

This rearrangement joins TRBV28 to TRBJ2-2; TRBD2 matches at 7 bases. Germline values: CDR1 MDHEN, CDR2 SYDVKM. CDR3 size: 15 residues. V lost 1 base, J lost 5 bases, and 4 bases stayed unmatched. CDR3 in amino acids: CASSLSGRRTGELFF. The CDR3 DNA reads TGTGCCAGCAGTTTATCCGGGAGGAGGACCGGGGAGCTGTTTTTT.

The chain couples TRBV5-4 to TRBJ2-5; 7 positions match TRBD2. The CDR3 is 16 residues long. Germline lookup yields CDR1 SGHNT and CDR2 YYREEE (reference sequence). The junction had 11 bases not matched to a gene; V was cut back by 4 bases and J by 2 bases. In nucleotides, the CDR3 is TGTGCCAGCAGCGGCGCCCGCGGGAGTGCGCAAGAGACCCAGTACTTC. It specifies CASSGARGSAQETQYF.

A single count supports this clone. The chain is built from TRBV7-6 and TRBJ2-2; D uncertain. Germline-derived CDR1 and CDR2 are SGHVS and FNYEAQ. Trimming stripped 1 base from V and 4 bases from J, with 10 bases between. The CDR3 runs 15 residues. The CDR3 here is CASSLVGGVTGELFF. The CDR3 DNA follows: TGTGCCAGCAGCTTAGTCGGCGGTGTCACCGGGGAGCTGTTTTTT.